This TCR beta chain is drawn from a study of metastatic and nonmetastatic thyroid tumors. Study details: Malignant and benign thyroid patients had repertoires compared in peripheral blood and tumor or nodule tissue.

Losses at the gene ends were 3 bases for V and 14 bases for J; bases not matched to a gene: 5. The V gene's germline CDR1 is SGHNT and CDR2 YYREEE (reference sequence). The CDR3 is 11 residues long. The entire patient cohort was treatment-naive prior to thyroid surgery. TCRdb redid the clone calls on the PCR reads using MiXCR. The sample carries about 46,000 clones, 20% to 25% recorded once. Sequenced: blood. The receptor was derived from a male donor with papillary thyroid cancer or a benign thyroid nodule (not recorded which). Some clones in this sample may be carry-over from other donors' samples. The chain combines TRBV5-4 with TRBJ2-1, with 7 bases lining up with TRBD1. The DNA of the CDR3 is TGTGCCAGCAGCTGGGGGACAGTGGAGTTCTTC. Translated: CASSWGTVEFF.